The 10 T cell receptor beta chains given below trace back to one sample, sequenced in a study of T-cell memory formation after mild COVID-19. One entry per CDR3 protein, called by TCRdb with MiXCR from the 5' RACE reads. The profile shows 200,000 to 250,000 distinct CDR3 sequences, 9.4% of them singletons. Sequencing was carried out using PBMCs or a T cell subset sorted from them (not recorded which). These receptors were collected from a man aged 18 to 35 who had mild COVID-19 (a few samples of this study predate the infection). Cell type and time point are not known.

The chain has TRBV6-1 and TRBJ2-1, with a possible D match to TRBD1 (8 bases). V lost 4 bases and J 8 bases, leaving 15 bases between the germline ends. The germline V gene has CDR1 MNHNS and CDR2 SASEGT. The CDR3 runs to 14 residues. This CDR3 reads CASSAWTGRDEQFF. The CDR3 DNA is TGTGCCAGCAGTGCATGGACAGGGAGGGATGAGCAGTTCTTC.

This clonotype was seen ten or more times. This chain uses TRBV7-3 with TRBJ1-1, with D possibly TRBD1 on 5 matching bases. The CDR3 sequence is 12 residues long. Germline V gene sequence: CDR1 SGHTA, CDR2 FQGTGA. Trimming shortened V by 4 bases and J by 8 bases, and 11 bases separated the two germline ends. As DNA, the CDR3 is TGTGCCAGCAGCTCCGGGAGGGGCGAAGCTTTCTTT. Encoded protein: CASSSGRGEAFF.

This clonotype was seen more than once but under ten times. V and J are TRBV12-5 and TRBJ2-2; 11 nucleotides match TRBD2. The junction had 5 bases not matched to a gene; V was cut back by 3 bases and J by 2 bases. CDR3 length: 17 amino acids. Germline V gene lookup returns CDR1 LGHNT and CDR2 FRNRAP. DNA for the CDR3: TGTGCTAGTGGTTTACTACTAGCGGGGGAAAACACCGGGGAGCTGTTTTTT. This gives the protein CASGLLLAGENTGELFF.

Only a few counts were recorded for this clonotype. V gene TRBV7-2 combines with J gene TRBJ2-2, with 8 bases lining up with TRBD1. Germline CDR1 is SGHTA and CDR2 is FQGNSA. The J segment lost 5 bases and the V segment lost 5 bases, leaving 7 bases of the junction unmatched. This CDR3 is built from 15 residues. The CDR3 DNA is TGTGCCAGCAGCAACCGGGACAGGATGACCGGGGAGCTGTTTTTT. Encoded protein: CASSNRDRMTGELFF.

This clonotype occurred a few times. The chain couples TRBV10-3 to TRBJ2-7; TRBD2 might be the D (5 bases). Trimming pared 5 bases from V and 2 bases from J, leaving 7 bases between. CDR1 is ENHRY, CDR2 SYGVKD, per germline. This CDR3 is built from 12 residues. CDR3 protein: CAISRDTYEQYV. CDR3 nucleotides: TGTGCCATCAGTCGGGATACCTACGAGCAGTACGTC.

Worth noting for this clonotype: One end of the junction varies from germline; a read error may be responsible. The chain uses TRBV7-7 and TRBJ1-1; 9 bases agree with TRBD1. The CDR3 totals 13 residues. Germline CDR1 reads SSHAT; CDR2 reads FNYEAQ (reference sequence). The CDR3 region has the DNA TGTGCTAGCACCCCTTGGACAGGGGCTGAAGCTTTCTTT. It encodes CASTPWTGAEAFF.

This clonotype was found a few times. This sequence joins TRBV7-7 and TRBJ2-5; D may match TRBD1 or TRBD2 (5 bases each). The ends were cut back, 3 bases at V and 4 bases at J, with 18 bases in the middle. The CDR3 totals 16 residues. CDR1 SSHAT and CDR2 FNYEAQ come from the germline V gene (reference sequence). CDR3: CASSLGDTISGETQYF. The CDR3 nucleotides are TGTGCCAGCAGCTTGGGGGATACAATTTCTGGAGAGACCCAGTACTTC.

This clonotype came up a few times. The chain is built from TRBV7-3 and TRBJ2-3; 14 positions match TRBD2. This CDR3 is 16 amino acids long. Germline loops: CDR1 SGHTA, CDR2 FQGTGA. V was pared by 5 bases and J by 5 bases, with 6 bases of the junction left unmatched. Here the CDR3 DNA reads TGTGCCAGCAGCCCAAGACTAGCGGGGGGGCAAGATACGCAGTATTTT. Protein: CASSPRLAGGQDTQYF.

The chain employs TRBV4-3 and TRBJ1-5, with a weak D call TRBD1 (6 bases). The CDR3 contains 19 residues. Trimming left V 0 bases short and J 3 bases short, with 21 bases between. Germline-derived CDR1 and CDR2 are LGHNA and YSLEER. The CDR3 is CASSQDGGAGRVPNQPQHF. In DNA form, the CDR3 reads TGCGCCAGCAGCCAAGATGGGGGGGCCGGGAGGGTTCCCAATCAGCCCCAGCATTTT.

The chain couples TRBV6-6 to TRBJ1-6; 8 bases fit TRBD1. Germline V gene lookup returns CDR1 MNHNY and CDR2 SVGAGI (reference sequence). This CDR3 spans 16 amino acids. V was clipped by 4 bases and J by 10 bases; unmatched bases: 12. Here the CDR3 DNA reads TGTGCCAGCAGTTTCGACAGGACAGGGAAAGTCTCACCCCTCCACTTT. The encoded protein is CASSFDRTGKVSPLHF.